Presented here are 10 T cell receptor beta chains from one specimen sequenced in a study of cytomegalovirus exposure and HLA in healthy donors. The assay was immunoSEQ multiplex PCR, and TCRdb's table has in-frame clones only and misses some. The sample has about 200,000 clones; around four fifths are singletons. The sequenced sample consisted of PBMCs. These receptors were obtained from a woman aged 18-29 years in good health and CMV-seronegative.

The gene calls are TRBV7-9 and TRBJ2-1; TRBD2 matches at 13 bases. The V gene's germline CDR1 is SEHNR and CDR2 FQNEAQ (reference sequence). CDR3 size: 16 residues. Trimming took 2 bases from V and 4 from J; bases not matched to a gene: 2. The CDR3 coding sequence is TGTGCCAGCAGCTTAACTAGCGGGAGGGGGTACAATGAGCAGTTCTTC. It translates to CASSLTSGRGYNEQFF.

The chain uses TRBV27 and TRBJ2-4; 10 positions agree with TRBD1. CDR1 is MNHEY and CDR2 is SMNVEV in the germline V gene (reference sequence). Trimming cost V 5 bases and J 2 bases; bases outside gene matches: 15. This CDR3 is 19 amino acids long. The DNA for the CDR3 is TGTGCCAGCAGTGTCTTTGGGGGGACAGGGGATATCCCCAAAAACATTCAGTACTTC. As protein: CASSVFGGTGDIPKNIQYF.

This clone showed up just once. The chain couples TRBV7-3 to TRBJ2-1; 8 bases are a match to TRBD1. Germline-derived CDR1 and CDR2 are SGHTA and FQGTGA. The CDR3 runs 12 residues. V was clipped by 5 bases and J by 9 bases; unmatched bases: 3. The CDR3 DNA follows: TGTGCCAGCAGCCAAACAGGGGGTGAGCAGTTCTTC. Amino acid sequence: CASSQTGGEQFF. The variable domain in full, completed from reference TRBV7-3 and TRBJ2-1, reads GAGVSQTPSNKVTEKGKYVELRCDPISGHTALYWYRQSLGQGPEFLIYFQGTGAADDSGLPNDRFFAVRPEGSVSTLKIQRTERGDSAVYLCASSQTGGEQFFGPGTRLTVL.

J is TRBJ2-1 and V is TRBV5-3; TRBD2 matches at 13 bases. TRBV5-3 is annotated as an ORF whose role is uncertain. CDR3 size: 17 residues. V shed 0 bases and J 0 bases; nucleotides not matched to a gene: 0. CDR3 sequence: CARSLGTSGSSYNEQFF. The CDR3, as DNA: TGTGCCAGAAGCTTGGGGACTAGCGGGAGCTCCTACAATGAGCAGTTCTTC.

The chain carries TRBV5-4 and TRBJ1-1; D is uncertain. Deletions cut 0 bases from V and 6 bases from J, with 6 bases between. This CDR3 has 12 residues. The germline V gene has CDR1 SGHNT and CDR2 YYREEE (reference sequence). The DNA of the CDR3 is TGTGCCAGCAGCTTGGGGGTTTCTGAAGCTTTCTTT. Translating it yields CASSLGVSEAFF.

This rearrangement joins TRBV4-1 to TRBJ1-4, with 7 bases identical to TRBD1. Germline V lookup: CDR1 MGHRA, CDR2 YSYEKL. Losses at the gene ends were 1 base for V and 8 bases for J; bases not matched to a gene: 19. The CDR3 loop spans 19 amino acids. This chain's CDR3 is CASSQGDRDKTWWGEKLFF. The CDR3 DNA sequence: TGCGCCAGCAGCCAAGGTGACAGGGATAAGACCTGGTGGGGCGAAAAACTGTTTTTT.

This clone was detected once. The V and J genes are TRBV29-1 and TRBJ2-7, with unresolved D. Trimming took 6 bases from V and 7 from J, leaving 13 bases between them. Germline CDR1 SQVTM, CDR2 ANQGSEA. The CDR3 is 11 amino acids. The CDR3 sequence is CSVQILGEQYF. CDR3 nucleotides: TGCAGCGTGCAAATCCTGGGGGAGCAGTACTTC.

The chain couples TRBV2 to TRBJ2-7; TRBD2 matches 11 bases. There are 16 residues in the CDR3. V gave up 5 bases and J gave up 9 bases; unmatched junction bases: 15. CDR1 and CDR2 from the germline V gene are SNHLY and FYNNEI. The CDR3, as DNA: TGTGCCAGCAGTAGTACCACCACTAGCGGGAGTCGCGTGCAGTACTTC. Translated: CASSSTTTSGSRVQYF.

This clone was recorded once. The chain has TRBV6-5 and TRBJ2-7; 9 bases agree with TRBD2. The CDR3 has 14 residues. CDR1 MNHEY and CDR2 SVGAGI come from the germline V gene. Unmatched junction bases numbered 4, after V lost 4 bases and J lost 3 bases. The CDR3 DNA reads as TGTGCCAGCAGTTCCCCTAGCGGGAACTACGAGCAGTACTTC. This codes for CASSSPSGNYEQYF.

The chain uses TRBV6-1 and TRBJ2-7; D remains unclear. V was cut by 2 bases and J by 0 bases, with 14 bases left in between. Germline V gene lookup returns CDR1 MNHNS and CDR2 SASEGT. CDR3 length: 16 residues. DNA for the CDR3: TGTGCCAGCAGTGAATTCGGTGCCTCTTCCTCCTACGAGCAGTACTTC. Translated: CASSEFGASSSYEQYF.